The clone carrying this T cell receptor (beta chain) was counted many times. Its antigen is as yet unknown. TCRdb fed the reads into MiXCR, producing one record per CDR3 protein. In the table there are about 140,000 distinct CDR3 sequences, about 6.5% of which are singletons. This sample was included in a study of T cell repertoires in cytomegalovirus infection. Study-level information: The public TCR beta signatures pointed to both CMV infection and matching HLA type. Overall study results and limits: HLA-C-restricted CMV-specific TCR beta clonotypes prevailed in the ex vivo response. Summed frequency of shared TCR beta families picked out CMV carriers who also had the relevant HLA.

Germline values: CDR1 SGHVS, CDR2 FQNEAQ. This CDR3 is 15 amino acids long. V trimming: 1 base; J trimming: 3 bases; junction bases outside the gene matches: 4. The clonotype was recovered from a human donor in good health (CMV status not recorded). Some clones in this sample may be carry-over from other donors' samples. V and J are TRBV7-8 and TRBJ2-7; TRBD1 matches at 9 bases. The specimen sequenced was PBMCs. This CDR3 reads CASSLEGTGYYEQYF. CDR3 nucleotide sequence: TGTGCCAGCAGCTTAGAAGGGACAGGGTACTACGAGCAGTACTTC.